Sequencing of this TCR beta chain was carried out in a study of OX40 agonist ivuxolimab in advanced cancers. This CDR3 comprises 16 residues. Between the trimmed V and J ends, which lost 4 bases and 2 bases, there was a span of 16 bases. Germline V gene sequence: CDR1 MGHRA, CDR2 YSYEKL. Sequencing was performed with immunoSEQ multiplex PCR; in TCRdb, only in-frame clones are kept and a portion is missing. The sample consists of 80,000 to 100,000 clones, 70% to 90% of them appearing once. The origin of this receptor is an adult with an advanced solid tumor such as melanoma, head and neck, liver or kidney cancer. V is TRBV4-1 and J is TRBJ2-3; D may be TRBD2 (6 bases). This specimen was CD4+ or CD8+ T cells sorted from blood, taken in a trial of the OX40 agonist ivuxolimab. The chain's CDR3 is CASSRNLAVFTDTQYF. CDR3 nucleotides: TGCGCCAGCAGCCGAAACTTAGCGGTTTTCACAGATACGCAGTATTTT.